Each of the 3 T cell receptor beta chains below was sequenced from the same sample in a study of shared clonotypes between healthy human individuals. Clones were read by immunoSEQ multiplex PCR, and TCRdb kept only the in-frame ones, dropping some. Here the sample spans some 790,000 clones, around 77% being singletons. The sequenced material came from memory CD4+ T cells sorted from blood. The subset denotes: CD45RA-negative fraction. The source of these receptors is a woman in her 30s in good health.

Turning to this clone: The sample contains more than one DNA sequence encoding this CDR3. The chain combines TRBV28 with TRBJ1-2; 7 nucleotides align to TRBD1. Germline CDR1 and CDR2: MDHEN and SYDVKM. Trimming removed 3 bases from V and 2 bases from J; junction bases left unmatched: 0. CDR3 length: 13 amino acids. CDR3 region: CASSLTGNYGYTF. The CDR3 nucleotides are TGTGCCAGCAGTTTGACAGGGAACTATGGCTACACCTTC.

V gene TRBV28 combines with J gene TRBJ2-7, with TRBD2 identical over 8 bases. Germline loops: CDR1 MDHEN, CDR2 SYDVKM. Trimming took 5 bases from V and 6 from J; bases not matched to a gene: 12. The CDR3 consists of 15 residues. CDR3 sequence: CASSLGGAARGEQYF. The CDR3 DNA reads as TGTGCCAGCAGTCTCGGGGGGGCGGCGCGGGGCGAGCAGTACTTC.

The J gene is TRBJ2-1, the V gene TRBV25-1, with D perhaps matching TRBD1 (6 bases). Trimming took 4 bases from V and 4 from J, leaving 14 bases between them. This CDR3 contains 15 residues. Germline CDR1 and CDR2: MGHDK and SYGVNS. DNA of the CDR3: TGTGCCAGCAGTGGGTTGGACAGCTTTTACAATGAGCAGTTCTTC. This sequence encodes CASSGLDSFYNEQFF.